Below, 10 T cell receptor beta chains from the same sample are listed, as sequenced in a study of cytomegalovirus exposure and HLA in healthy donors. With 60 Vbeta and 13 Jbeta primers, the PCR was carried out. The method was immunoSEQ multiplex PCR; TCRdb's version includes in-frame clones alone and lacks a portion of them. This table has more than 75,000 clones, roughly 72% appearing once. The sequenced material came from PBMCs. These TCRs come from a man aged 35 to 55 in good health and CMV-seropositive.

This chain connects TRBV5-6 to TRBJ2-1; TRBD1 aligns across 7 bases. Germline V gives CDR1 SGHDT, CDR2 YYEEEE. Trimming removed 0 bases from V and 6 bases from J; junction bases left unmatched: 3. The CDR3 totals 14 residues. DNA for the CDR3: TGTGCCAGCAGCTTGGTAGCAGGGGGCAATGAGCAGTTCTTC. Translated, it gives CASSLVAGGNEQFF.

CDR3 DNA: TGCGCCAGCAGCCTTGGACAGGGGCATTATAGCAATCAGCCCCAGCATTTT. It translates to CASSLGQGHYSNQPQHF. J is TRBJ1-5 and V is TRBV4-1, with 9 bases matching TRBD1. CDR1 is MGHRA, CDR2 YSYEKL, per germline. CDR3 length: 17 amino acids. J lost 0 bases, V lost 4 bases, and 7 bases had no gene match.

The genes are TRBV19 and TRBJ1-2; D is perhaps TRBD1 (6 bases). The CDR3 length is 15 residues. Germline-derived CDR1 and CDR2 are LNHDA and SQIVND (reference sequence). The V and J ends lost 1 base and 4 bases respectively, with 13 bases between them. CDR3: CASSIALGQIYGYTF. For the CDR3, the DNA is TGTGCCAGTAGTATAGCCCTAGGACAGATCTATGGCTACACCTTC.

V gene TRBV30 combines with J gene TRBJ2-1; 7 nucleotides agree with TRBD1. With V trimmed by 6 bases and J by 7 bases, 12 bases remained unmatched. The germline CDR1 and CDR2 sequences are GTSNPN and SVGIG (reference sequence). The CDR3 is 14 residues long. CDR3 sequence reads: CACPRRGSKNEQFF. The CDR3 DNA is TGTGCCTGTCCCCGCAGGGGGAGCAAAAATGAGCAGTTCTTC. Drawing the rest from reference TRBV30 and TRBJ2-1, the complete variable domain is SQTIHQWPATLVQPVGSPLSLECTVEGTSNPNLYWYRQAAGRGLQLLFYSVGIGQISSEVPQNLSASRPQDRQFILSSKKLLLSDSGFYLCACPRRGSKNEQFFGPGTRLTVL.

As DNA, the CDR3 is TGCGCGATCAGGGGTGCCGCGGAGGCGAACACCGGGGAGCTGTTTTTT. Protein sequence: CAIRGAAEANTGELFF. The chain uses TRBV5-1 and TRBJ2-2; TRBD1 is a possible D gene (6 bases). This CDR3 is built from 16 residues. CDR1 is SGHRS and CDR2 is YFSETQ in the germline V gene. Complete variable domain (other parts from reference TRBV5-1 and TRBJ2-2): KAGVTQTPRYLIKTRGQQVTLSCSPISGHRSVSWYQQTPGQGLQFLFEYFSETQRNKGNFPGRFSGRQFSNSRSEMNVSTLELGDSALYLCAIRGAAEANTGELFFGEGSRLTVL.

J is TRBJ2-1 and V is TRBV4-1; no firm D call. V lost 3 bases, J lost 3 bases, and 12 bases lay in between. The germline V gene has CDR1 MGHRA and CDR2 YSYEKL. This CDR3 spans 15 amino acids. This chain's CDR3 is CASSQLPMVYNEQFF. In DNA form, the CDR3 reads TGCGCCAGCAGCCAGCTACCTATGGTCTACAATGAGCAGTTCTTC.

This chain uses TRBV14 with TRBJ2-7; 8 positions match TRBD1. Germline V gene lookup returns CDR1 SGHDN and CDR2 FVKESK. The CDR3 sequence is 15 residues long. Trimming cost V 1 base and J 7 bases; bases outside gene matches: 9. The CDR3 nucleotides read TGTGCCAGCAGCCAAGGACAGGGGACAGGAGCAGAGCAGTACTTC. Translation: CASSQGQGTGAEQYF.

The V gene is TRBV5-4, the J gene TRBJ2-1; 10 positions agree with TRBD1. Trimming cost V 3 bases and J 8 bases; bases outside gene matches: 5. The CDR3 contains 14 residues. Germline CDR1 and CDR2: SGHNT and YYREEE (reference sequence). Here the CDR3 DNA reads TGTGCCAGCAGCTCGGGACAGGGGTTCGATGAGCAGTTCTTC. Translation: CASSSGQGFDEQFF.

V is TRBV7-3 and J is TRBJ2-3; 13 nucleotides agree with TRBD2. The length of the CDR3 is 17 residues. The V gene's germline CDR1 is SGHTA and CDR2 FQGTGA. The V segment lost 5 bases and the J segment 4 bases; nucleotides outside the gene matches: 9. The CDR3 DNA sequence: TGTGCCAGCAGCCCTCCGAGCGGGACTAGCGGGGCAGATACGCAGTATTTT. It specifies CASSPPSGTSGADTQYF.

DNA of the CDR3: TGTGCCAGCACCAACTCCTACGAGCAGTACTTC. This encodes CASTNSYEQYF. This chain links TRBV6-1 with TRBJ2-7; the D is unclear. Trimming shortened V by 7 bases and J by 0 bases, and 4 bases separated the two germline ends. CDR1 and CDR2 from the germline V gene are MNHNS and SASEGT. The CDR3 spans 11 residues.